Below are 28 T cell receptor beta chains sequenced from a single sample in a study of blood T cell repertoires in COVID-19. Method: immunoSEQ multiplex PCR; TCRdb's copy keeps in-frame clones and lacks some. The sample yields about 240,000 clones, about four fifths seen once. Sample: PBMCs or T cells enriched from blood (not recorded which). All receptors come from a woman between 40 and 55 years old who had been exposed to COVID-19.

This clone has only a few counts. The chain combines TRBV7-9 with TRBJ1-2; the match to TRBD1 covers 9 bases. Per germline, CDR1 SEHNR and CDR2 FQNEAQ (reference sequence). The CDR3 has 16 residues. V shed 5 bases, J shed 8 bases, and the junction held 15 bases outside the gene matches. CDR3 nucleotides: TGTGCCAGCAGCCCCACGGGGGACAGGGCGACCGGAGGCTACACCTTC. Protein product: CASSPTGDRATGGYTF.

Remarks on this clone: This CDR3 is also generated by other DNA sequences in the sample. The chain joins TRBV12-3 or TRBV12-4 to TRBJ2-5; D remains unclear. The CDR3 has 13 residues. Deletions cut 1 base from V and 5 bases from J, with 8 bases between. The CDR3 protein is CASSLGARETQYF. In DNA, the CDR3 is TGTGCCAGCAGTTTAGGAGCGAGGGAGACCCAGTACTTC.

The rearrangement uses TRBV5-4 and TRBJ2-3; perhaps TRBD2 as D (6 bases). V was pared by 1 base and J by 5 bases, with 17 bases between. Looked up from germline, CDR1 is SGHNT and CDR2 is YYREEE (reference sequence). The CDR3 spans 16 residues. The DNA of the CDR3 is TGTGCCAGCAGCTTGAAAGTTGCTGGGGGGATAGATACGCAGTATTTT. It is translated as CASSLKVAGGIDTQYF.

This clone was counted a few times. The CDR3 loop reads CASQLSGGETQYF. The CDR3 bases are TGTGCCAGCCAACTCTCCGGGGGTGAGACCCAGTACTTC. The chain couples TRBV25-1 to TRBJ2-5; possible D gene TRBD2, 6 bases. Germline assignment: CDR1 MGHDK and CDR2 SYGVNS. The ends were cut back, 8 bases at V and 5 bases at J, with 15 bases in the middle. The CDR3 is made up of 13 amino acids.

The chain couples TRBV7-3 to TRBJ1-5; maybe TRBD1 (6 bases). Germline CDR1 is SGHTA and CDR2 is FQGTGA. The germline V and J ends were trimmed by 1 base and 0 bases, with 25 bases remaining between them. The CDR3 is made up of 21 amino acids. DNA for the CDR3: TGTGCCAGCAGCTTAAGTAAAGGACGGACAGACGTTCTTTATAGCAATCAGCCCCAGCATTTT. It specifies CASSLSKGRTDVLYSNQPQHF.

The chain employs TRBV5-1 and TRBJ2-3, with 9 bases lining up with TRBD2. CDR3 length: 16 amino acids. Germline V gene data show CDR1 as SGHRS and CDR2 as YFSETQ. Germline trimming cut 4 bases from V and 4 bases from J; bases unmatched to any gene: 10. The CDR3 DNA follows: TGCGCCAGCAGCACTAACCCTAGCGGGGAGGCAGATACGCAGTATTTT. This sequence encodes CASSTNPSGEADTQYF.

The rearrangement uses TRBV21-1 and TRBJ2-5; TRBD2, the table's D call, lacks a check against the DNA. TRBV21-1 is labeled a pseudogene. The CDR3 sequence is 14 residues long. The CDR3 region is CASNTNSNQETQYF. CDR3 coding DNA: TGTGCCAGCAACACAAATAGCAACCAAGAGACCCAGTACTTC.

In DNA, the CDR3 is TGTGCCAGTTCGAGTCAGCGTTACGAGCAGTACTTC. Amino acids: CASSSQRYEQYF. V gene TRBV27 combines with J gene TRBJ2-7; D is unclear. The CDR3 contains 12 residues. Germline V lookup: CDR1 MNHEY, CDR2 SMNVEV (reference sequence). V was shortened by 9 bases and J by 4 bases, with 13 bases between the two germline ends.

Regarding this clone: One end of the junction varies from germline; a read error may be responsible. J is TRBJ1-6 and V is TRBV4-3; no reliable D call. CDR1 and CDR2 from the germline V gene are LGHNA and YSLEER. The CDR3 runs to 17 residues. The DNA for the CDR3 is TGCGCCAGCAGACAAGCCCTATTAGGAGGGTACAATTCACCCCTCCACTTT. It encodes CASRQALLGGYNSPLHF.

This chain uses TRBV25-1 with TRBJ1-5, with D tentatively TRBD1 (6 bases). The CDR3 has 15 amino acids. Germline V gene lookup returns CDR1 MGHDK and CDR2 SYGVNS. Trimming took 2 bases from V and 6 from J, leaving 14 bases between them. The CDR3 DNA is TGTGCCAGCAGTGAAGGGGGGGGCTTGGGTCAGCCCCAGCATTTT. Translated, it gives CASSEGGGLGQPQHF.

This rearrangement joins TRBV5-1 to TRBJ1-6; 7 nucleotides agree with TRBD1. Looked up from germline, CDR1 is SGHRS and CDR2 is YFSETQ. Losses at the gene ends were 3 bases for V and 7 bases for J; bases not matched to a gene: 7. This CDR3 is 15 amino acids long. Here the CDR3 reads CASSSQTGKNSPLHF. CDR3 coding DNA: TGCGCCAGCAGCTCCCAGACAGGGAAGAATTCACCCCTCCACTTT. The whole variable domain, filled in from reference TRBV5-1 and TRBJ1-6, reads KAGVTQTPRYLIKTRGQQVTLSCSPISGHRSVSWYQQTPGQGLQFLFEYFSETQRNKGNFPGRFSGRQFSNSRSEMNVSTLELGDSALYLCASSSQTGKNSPLHFGNGTRLTVT.

CDR3 amino acids: CASSHLTGSYNSPLHF. In nucleotides, the CDR3 is TGTGCCAGCAGCCACCTGACAGGGTCCTATAATTCACCCCTCCACTTT. The chain links TRBV3-1 (or the pseudogene TRBV3-2) to TRBJ1-6; 7 nucleotides agree with TRBD1. V dropped 3 bases and J dropped 1; count of bases not matched to a gene: 3. This CDR3 comprises 16 residues. Per the germline V gene, CDR1 is LGHDT and CDR2 is YNNKEL (reference sequence).

The CDR3 nucleotides read TGCGCCAGCAGGGGGACAGTGGGAACTGAAGCTTTCTTT. Translation gives CASRGTVGTEAFF. This rearrangement joins TRBV4-3 to TRBJ1-1; 7 positions match TRBD1. The CDR3 has 13 residues. Germline CDR1 is LGHNA and CDR2 is YSLEER. Trimming at V came to 6 bases and at J to 5 bases, leaving 6 bases not matched to a gene.

The count of this clone is one. The chain links TRBV3-1 (or the pseudogene TRBV3-2) to TRBJ1-2; 10 nucleotides line up with TRBD1. Trimming removed 1 base from V and 7 bases from J; junction bases left unmatched: 9. Germline V gene lookup returns CDR1 LGHDT and CDR2 YNNKEL (reference sequence). The CDR3 runs to 16 residues. CDR3 sequence: CASSQGDRGGRGGYTF. The CDR3 DNA reads TGTGCCAGCAGCCAAGGGGACAGGGGAGGGAGAGGTGGCTACACCTTC.

The V and J genes are TRBV19 and TRBJ1-2, with 8 positions matching TRBD1. V shed 7 bases and J 8 bases; nucleotides not matched to a gene: 21. Germline V lookup: CDR1 LNHDA, CDR2 SQIVND (reference sequence). This CDR3 is 17 amino acids long. CDR3 sequence reads: CASKASIIDRGSLGYTF. The CDR3, as DNA: TGTGCCAGTAAGGCGAGCATTATCGACAGGGGATCTTTAGGCTACACCTTC.

The V call is TRBV11-1, the J call TRBJ1-2, with 9 bases matching TRBD1. The junction had 5 bases not matched to a gene; V was cut back by 1 base and J by 2 bases. Germline-derived CDR1 and CDR2 are SGHAT and FQDESV (reference sequence). The CDR3 consists of 16 residues. The CDR3 DNA sequence: TGTGCCAGCAGCTTAGGAGGACAGGGGAGCAACTATGGCTACACCTTC. Encoded protein: CASSLGGQGSNYGYTF.

This chain connects TRBV4-1 to TRBJ1-2; D gene ambiguous. Germline CDR1 MGHRA, CDR2 YSYEKL. The CDR3 has 16 amino acids. V lost 3 bases and J 8 bases, leaving 22 bases between the germline ends. CDR3 DNA sequence: TGCGCCAGCAGCCACAAGGCGGCAGGAACGGGGAGAGGCTACACCTTC. Amino acid sequence: CASSHKAAGTGRGYTF.

The gene calls are TRBV29-1 and TRBJ2-2, with 7 bases that match TRBD1. V trimming: 5 bases; J trimming: 6 bases; junction bases outside the gene matches: 6. This CDR3 contains 13 residues. Germline loops: CDR1 SQVTM, CDR2 ANQGSEA. CDR3 sequence: CSVPTGSAGELFF. The CDR3 bases are TGCAGCGTTCCGACAGGGAGTGCCGGGGAGCTGTTTTTT.

The genes are TRBV2 and TRBJ1-3; D gene uncertain. The germline CDR1 and CDR2 sequences are SNHLY and FYNNEI. With 8 bases removed from V and 8 bases from J, the gap between germline ends came to 10 bases. This CDR3 contains 11 residues. The CDR3 reads CASQVRDTIYF. The CDR3 nucleotides read TGTGCCAGCCAAGTCCGAGACACCATATATTTT.

The V call is TRBV6-1, the J call TRBJ2-5; no reliable D call. CDR1 and CDR2 from the germline V gene are MNHNS and SASEGT. V lost 0 bases and J lost 1, with 9 bases in between. The CDR3 spans 15 residues. CDR3: CASSEANLFQETQYF. DNA of the CDR3: TGTGCCAGCAGTGAAGCGAACTTATTCCAAGAGACCCAGTACTTC.

V and J are TRBV7-2 and TRBJ1-6; D unresolved. The CDR3 totals 15 residues. The ends were cut back, 4 bases at V and 10 bases at J, with 17 bases in the middle. From germline, CDR1 is SGHTA and CDR2 FQGNSA. In DNA, the CDR3 is TGTGCCAGCAGCTCCTTCAGCGAGGTCAAGTCACCCCTCCACTTT. Translation gives CASSSFSEVKSPLHF.

The V call is TRBV6-2 or TRBV6-3, the J call TRBJ2-1, with 12 bases lining up with TRBD2. The ends lost 5 bases at V and 1 base at J; junction bases unmatched: 6. The V gene's germline CDR1 is MNHEY and CDR2 SVGEGT. The CDR3 is made up of 17 amino acids. In DNA form, the CDR3 reads TGTGCCAGCAGTCCAACTAGCGGGGGGCCATCCTACAATGAGCAGTTCTTC. Its translation: CASSPTSGGPSYNEQFF.

The rearrangement uses TRBV5-1 and TRBJ1-6, with TRBD1 as a possible D gene (6 bases). The CDR3 extends over 14 amino acids. V was shortened by 3 bases and J by 7 bases, with 11 bases between the two germline ends. In germline, CDR1 is SGHRS, CDR2 YFSETQ. CDR3 nucleotides: TGCGCCAGCAGCTCCGAGGGGGGGAATTCACCCCTCCACTTT. Its translation: CASSSEGGNSPLHF.

The V call is TRBV19, the J call TRBJ2-5; the match to TRBD2 covers 10 bases. Trimming at V came to 5 bases and at J to 2 bases, leaving 2 bases not matched to a gene. CDR3 length: 14 amino acids. Looked up from germline, CDR1 is LNHDA and CDR2 is SQIVND (reference sequence). The CDR3 DNA follows: TGTGCCAGTAGTCGGACTAGCGGACAAGAGACCCAGTACTTC. Protein: CASSRTSGQETQYF.

The gene calls are TRBV18 and TRBJ1-3, with D perhaps TRBD1 (6 bases). V was cut by 2 bases and J by 0 bases, with 8 bases left in between. The CDR3 is 15 residues long. Germline V gene data show CDR1 as KGHSH and CDR2 as LQKENI. In DNA form, the CDR3 reads TGTGCCAGCTCACCAGACAGGAACTCTGGAAACACCATATATTTT. It specifies CASSPDRNSGNTIYF.

This chain connects TRBV27 to TRBJ2-7, with D perhaps matching TRBD2 (5 bases). CDR3 size: 12 residues. V was trimmed by 2 bases and J by 7 bases, leaving 9 bases between them. Germline values: CDR1 MNHEY, CDR2 SMNVEV (reference sequence). Written as DNA, the CDR3 is TGTGCCAGCAGTTTAAGTGGCGGGGAGCAGTACTTC. The encoded protein is CASSLSGGEQYF.

The chain is built from TRBV25-1 and TRBJ1-2; D gene uncertain. The CDR3 covers 13 residues. Trimming shortened V by 8 bases and J by 4 bases, and 14 bases separated the two germline ends. Germline CDR1 reads MGHDK; CDR2 reads SYGVNS. The CDR3 region is CASGDRVTYGYTF. The CDR3 DNA sequence: TGTGCCAGCGGAGACCGGGTGACCTATGGCTACACCTTC.

The chain recombines TRBV7-9 with TRBJ2-1; TRBD2 matches 14 bases. The germline V gene encodes CDR1 SEHNR and CDR2 FQNEAQ (reference sequence). V lost 5 bases and J lost 4; bases outside the gene matches: 7. This CDR3 has 17 residues. The CDR3 reads CASSPGLAGGPYNEQFF. The CDR3 nucleotides read TGTGCCAGCAGCCCTGGACTAGCGGGGGGCCCTTACAATGAGCAGTTCTTC.